These 9 T cell receptor beta chains originate from one sample sequenced in a study of identical twins' blood T cells. TCRdb reprocessed the 5' RACE reads with MiXCR, giving one entry per CDR3 protein. The table shows fewer than 450,000 distinct CDR3 sequences, with 25% to 35% occurring only once. The sequencing input was PBMCs. Receptors originate from a woman aged 18 to 55 in good health.

This clonotype turned up a few times. The chain combines TRBV20-1 with TRBJ1-1, with D maybe TRBD1 (5 bases). Looked up from germline, CDR1 is DFQATT and CDR2 is SNEGSKA (reference sequence). The CDR3 contains 12 residues. Trimming cost V 6 bases and J 0 bases, with 8 bases left between them. Here the CDR3 DNA reads TGCAGTGCCGCGACAGTGAACACTGAAGCTTTCTTT. Its protein is CSAATVNTEAFF.

This clonotype was counted at least ten times. CDR3 nucleotides: TGTGCCAGCAGCTTAGCGTTCGTGTCCCCAAACATTCAGTACTTC. This translates into CASSLAFVSPNIQYF. The chain couples TRBV11-2 to TRBJ2-4, with D uncertain. The V end lost 1 base, the J end lost 6 bases, and 13 bases lay between the germline ends. Germline V gene sequence: CDR1 SGHAT, CDR2 FQNNGV. The CDR3 has 15 amino acids.

In this sample, this clonotype turned up a few times. This sequence joins TRBV25-1 and TRBJ1-2; unclear D gene. Trimming pared 2 bases from V and 7 bases from J, leaving 11 bases between. The CDR3 loop spans 13 amino acids. CDR1 and CDR2 from the germline V gene are MGHDK and SYGVNS. The CDR3 here is CASSERGEGGYTF. The CDR3 nucleotides read TGTGCCAGCAGTGAACGAGGTGAAGGTGGCTACACCTTC.

J is TRBJ2-1 and V is TRBV19; D is possibly TRBD2 (6 bases). The CDR3 is made up of 16 amino acids. Germline assignment: CDR1 LNHDA and CDR2 SQIVND (reference sequence). V lost 4 bases and J 10 bases, leaving 23 bases between the germline ends. DNA for the CDR3: TGTGCCAGTAGTACTCGACTAGTAAGTCACCCCGGGGAGCAGTTCTTC. It is translated as CASSTRLVSHPGEQFF.

This clonotype turned up a few times. The V gene is TRBV6-2 or TRBV6-3, the J gene TRBJ2-1; D uncertain. V lost 3 bases and J lost 7, with 13 bases in between. The CDR3 covers 14 residues. Germline V gene lookup returns CDR1 MNHEY and CDR2 SVGEGT. The CDR3 DNA reads as TGTGCCAGCAGTTATCGCCGTAATGCGAATGAGCAGTTCTTC. This gives the protein CASSYRRNANEQFF.

The chain combines TRBV20-1 with TRBJ1-6, with no clear D. The CDR3 is 15 amino acids. CDR1 is DFQATT, CDR2 SNEGSKA, per germline (reference sequence). V shed 3 bases and J shed 0 bases, with 9 bases lying between them. The CDR3 DNA sequence: TGCAGTGCTAGGATGGATAGCTCCTATAATTCACCCCTCCACTTT. It specifies CSARMDSSYNSPLHF.

V usage is TRBV6-6 and J usage is TRBJ2-1; TRBD1 agrees at 9 bases. Germline V gene sequence: CDR1 MNHNY, CDR2 SVGAGI (reference sequence). V was pared by 1 base and J by 7 bases, with 11 bases of the junction left unmatched. CDR3 length: 17 residues. The CDR3 here is CASSYFGTGRDENEQFF. Here the CDR3 DNA reads TGTGCCAGCAGTTACTTTGGGACAGGGAGGGATGAGAATGAGCAGTTCTTC.

The V call is TRBV7-3, the J call TRBJ1-1; D call uncertain. CDR3 length: 12 amino acids. CDR1 and CDR2 (germline): SGHTA, FQGTGA. V gave up 5 bases and J gave up 5 bases, with 9 bases separating them. The DNA of the CDR3 is TGTGCCAGCAGCGAGGAAGGGACTGAAGCTTTCTTT. Translating it yields CASSEEGTEAFF.

The chain joins TRBV2 to TRBJ2-2; 9 bases line up with TRBD1. V shed 8 bases and J 5 bases; nucleotides not matched to a gene: 6. This CDR3 contains 14 residues. The germline gives CDR1 SNHLY, CDR2 FYNNEI. This chain's CDR3 is CASRGQGNTGELFF. The DNA for the CDR3 is TGTGCCAGCCGAGGACAGGGGAATACCGGGGAGCTGTTTTTT.